These T cell receptor beta chains were read from a single sample in a study of blood T cell repertoires in COVID-19. The table came from immunoSEQ multiplex PCR; TCRdb's copy has only in-frame clones and leaves some out. Here the sample spans roughly 100,000 clones, 80% to 90% being singletons. Sequencing used peripheral blood. The source of these receptors is a woman between 65 and 79 years old with acute or convalescent COVID-19. Both conserved end residues are part of each CDR3. D genes are given only for firm matches. Where a row states a size, it is once, few, many or the class of an expanded clone; other rows omit it.

d_call j_call clone_size v_call cdr3_nt cdr3_aa
. TRBJ2-4 . TRBV14 TGTGCCAGCAGCCAAGATGCAGTCCAAAACATTCAGTACTTC CASSQDAVQNIQYF
TRBD1 TRBJ1-5 few TRBV19 TGTGCCAGTAGTCGGGACAGGAATCAGCCCCAGCATTTT CASSRDRNQPQHF
. TRBJ1-6 . TRBV5-6 TGTGCCAGCAGTTGGAGCTCCTATAATTCACCCCTCCACTTT CASSWSSYNSPLHF
. TRBJ2-2 . TRBV11-2 TGTGCCAGCAGCTTAGTCAGGGCTGGGGAGCTGTTTTTT CASSLVRAGELFF
. TRBJ1-5 once TRBV4-2 TGTGCCAGCAGCCAGGAGGGGGGGAGGGATCAGCCCCAGCATTTT CASSQEGGRDQPQHF
. TRBJ2-5 . TRBV19 TGTGCCAGTAGTATTGCAGGGCGGGAGACCCAGTACTTC CASSIAGRETQYF
. TRBJ2-2 . TRBV5-1 TGCGCCAGCAGCACCGCGACAGGATTTGACGCCGGGGAGCTGTTTTTT CASSTATGFDAGELFF
. TRBJ1-1 few TRBV30 TGTGCCTGGCTTATACAGGCAGAAGCTTTCTTT CAWLIQAEAFF
. TRBJ2-1 . TRBV28 TGTGCCAGCAGTTTGGAGGTTTTCAATGAGCAGTTCTTC CASSLEVFNEQFF
TRBD1 TRBJ1-2 . TRBV3-1/TRBV3-2 TGTGCCAGCAGCCTAGGACAGGGCTATGGCTACACCTTC CASSLGQGYGYTF
TRBD1 TRBJ1-4 . TRBV7-9 TGTGCCAGCAGCTTAGCCCTGGGACAGGGGTTCGAAAAACTGTTTTTT CASSLALGQGFEKLFF
. TRBJ1-1 . TRBV28 TGTGCCAGCAATGGAGGCAACACTGAAGCTTTCTTT CASNGGNTEAFF
TRBD1 TRBJ1-1 . TRBV14 TGTGCCAGCAGCCAAGGGGGACAGGGTGGTTACACTGAAGCTTTCTTT CASSQGGQGGYTEAFF
. TRBJ1-1 . TRBV7-9 TGTGCCAGCAGCTTAGAAGGGGCCAGGGTCGGTGAAGCTTTCTTT CASSLEGARVGEAFF
. TRBJ2-2 . TRBV30 TGTGCCTGGAGTGCTACTACATACACCGGGGAGCTGTTTTTT CAWSATTYTGELFF
TRBD2 TRBJ2-5 . TRBV7-2 TGTGCCAGCAGCCCCACTAGCGGGACGTACCAAGAGACCCAGTACTTC CASSPTSGTYQETQYF
. TRBJ2-7 few TRBV5-4 TGTGCCAGCAGCTTGGATTTTAGTAACTCCTACGAGCAGTACTTC CASSLDFSNSYEQYF
. TRBJ1-1 . TRBV4-3 TGCGCCAGCAGCCAAGGTGAGGTCGGGGCTGAAGCTTTCTTT CASSQGEVGAEAFF
. TRBJ2-2 . TRBV12-5 TGTGCTAGTGGTTTGGTACTTGCGAGGGCCACCGGGGAGCTGTTTTTT CASGLVLARATGELFF
TRBD1 TRBJ2-7 . TRBV28 TGTGCCAGCAGTTCAAGGGGGCAGCTATACGAGCAGTACTTC CASSSRGQLYEQYF
. TRBJ1-3 . TRBV11-2 TGTGCCAGCAGCCCGGACACTCGTGGAAACACCATATATTTT CASSPDTRGNTIYF
TRBD1 TRBJ1-1 . TRBV30 TGTGCCTGGAGTGCGCCCTCCAGGGGGGTGAACACTGAAGCTTTCTTT CAWSAPSRGVNTEAFF
TRBD1 TRBJ2-1 . TRBV19 TGTGCCAGTAGTCAGACAGGGTATGAGCAGTTCTTC CASSQTGYEQFF
TRBD1 TRBJ1-5 . TRBV4-3 TGCGCCAGCAGCCAAGGTTTGGGGACAGGCCAATGGCCCCAGCATTTT CASSQGLGTGQWPQHF
TRBD1 TRBJ2-1 . TRBV13 TGTGCCAGCAGCTTAGGCCTAATGGGGACAGATTCCTACAATGAGCAGTTCTTC CASSLGLMGTDSYNEQFF
TRBD2 TRBJ2-3 . TRBV30 TGTGCCTGGAGCCCGGGGGGTAGCACAGATACGCAGTATTTT CAWSPGGSTDTQYF
TRBD2 TRBJ2-7 . TRBV18 TGTGCCAGCTCCCCAGCGGGGGGGGATCACTACGAGCAGTACTTC CASSPAGGDHYEQYF
. TRBJ1-6 . TRBV6-2/TRBV6-3 TGTGCCAGCAGTGCGGGACGGTCCGCGGCCTCCTATAATTCACCCCTCCACTTT CASSAGRSAASYNSPLHF
TRBD1 TRBJ2-7 once TRBV5-1 TGCGCCAGCAGCCCAACGGACAGGGCCTACGAGCAGTACTTC CASSPTDRAYEQYF
. TRBJ1-3 once TRBV3-1/TRBV3-2 TGTGCCAGCAGTGAGATTGACAGCAGCTCTGGAAACACCATATATTTT CASSEIDSSSGNTIYF
TRBD2 TRBJ2-2 . TRBV27 TGTGCCAGCAGTTTATTTGGCGCGGGAGGCCGGGGGGAGCTGTTTTTT CASSLFGAGGRGELFF
TRBD2 TRBJ2-3 . TRBV7-9 TGTGCCAGCAGCACCGGACTAGCGGGATCCACAGATACGCAGTATTTT CASSTGLAGSTDTQYF
TRBD2 TRBJ2-5 once TRBV3-1/TRBV3-2 TGTGCCAGCAGCCAAGACCCGGGGGGGTTGGAGACCCAGTACTTC CASSQDPGGLETQYF
. TRBJ1-5 many TRBV7-9 TGTGCCAGCAGCTTAGACAGAGACCAGCCCCAGCATTTT CASSLDRDQPQHF
TRBD1 TRBJ1-6 . TRBV19 TGTGCCAGTAGTAAGAACAGGGGACCCTCCTATAATTCACCCCTCCACTTT CASSKNRGPSYNSPLHF
. TRBJ1-2 . TRBV27 TGTGCCAGCAGAGCGGCAGGCGAGGGCTATGGCTACACCTTC CASRAAGEGYGYTF
. TRBJ2-2 few TRBV29-1 TGCAGCGTTGAAGAGAGGGCAGGCCCTAACACCGGGGAGCTGTTTTTT CSVEERAGPNTGELFF
. TRBJ2-3 . TRBV30 TGTGCCTGGAGCGGGACAGATACGCAGTATTTT CAWSGTDTQYF
. TRBJ2-7 . TRBV15 TGTGCCACCAGCAGAGCGACAGATTACGAGCAGTACTTC CATSRATDYEQYF
TRBD2 TRBJ2-1 . TRBV30 TGTGCCTGGAGTCCGGGACTAGCCTACAATGAGCAGTTCTTC CAWSPGLAYNEQFF
TRBD1 TRBJ2-7 once TRBV10-3 TGTGCCATCAGTGGTATCGGGACAGGGGGCAGATACGAGCAGTACTTC CAISGIGTGGRYEQYF
. TRBJ1-2 . TRBV18 TGTGCCAGCTCCCCGGACACCCAGCTAGGCTACACCTTC CASSPDTQLGYTF
TRBD1 TRBJ1-2 . TRBV7-2 TGTGCCAGCAGCCAAGGACAGGGGGCTAACTATGGCTACACCTTC CASSQGQGANYGYTF
. TRBJ1-4 medium-sized TRBV7-2 TGTGCCAGCAGCCTGGGCAGGGATGAAAAACTGTTTTTT CASSLGRDEKLFF
TRBD1 TRBJ2-7 . TRBV6-5 TGTGCCAGCAGTTACGGGCAGGGGGCTGGAGAGCAGTACTTC CASSYGQGAGEQYF
TRBD1 TRBJ1-1 few TRBV19 TGTGCCAGCGGACAGGGATGGACTGAAGCTTTCTTT CASGQGWTEAFF
TRBD1 TRBJ1-1 . TRBV18 TGTGCCAGCTCACCACCAGCTCGGGACAGTGAAGCTTTCTTT CASSPPARDSEAFF
. TRBJ2-5 . TRBV2 TGTGCCAGCAGACCTCCGGGACTTCTGCAAGAGACCCAGTACTTC CASRPPGLLQETQYF
TRBD1 TRBJ1-1 . TRBV2 TGTGCCAGCAGGACAGGGGTCATGAACACTGAAGCTTTCTTT CASRTGVMNTEAFF
. TRBJ1-2 . TRBV5-4 TGTGCCAGCAGCCCAACAGGGCCTTCAAGTGGCTACACCTTC CASSPTGPSSGYTF
TRBD1 TRBJ1-5 . TRBV27 TGTGCCAGCAGACCATTATTTCAGACAGGGGTTAGCAATCAGCCCCAGCATTTT CASRPLFQTGVSNQPQHF